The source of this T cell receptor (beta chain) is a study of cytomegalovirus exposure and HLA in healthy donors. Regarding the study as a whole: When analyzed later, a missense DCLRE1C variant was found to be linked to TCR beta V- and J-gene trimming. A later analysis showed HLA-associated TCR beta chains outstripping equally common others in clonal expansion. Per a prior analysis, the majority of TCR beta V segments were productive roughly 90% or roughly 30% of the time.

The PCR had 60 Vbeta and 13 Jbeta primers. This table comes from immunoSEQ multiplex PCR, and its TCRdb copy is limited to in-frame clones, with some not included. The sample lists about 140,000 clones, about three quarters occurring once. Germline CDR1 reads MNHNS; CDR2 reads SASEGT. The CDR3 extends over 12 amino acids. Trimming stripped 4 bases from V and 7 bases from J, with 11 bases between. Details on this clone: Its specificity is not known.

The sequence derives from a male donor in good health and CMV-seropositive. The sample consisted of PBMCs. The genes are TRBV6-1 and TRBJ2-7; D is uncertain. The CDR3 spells CASSGLSTEQYF. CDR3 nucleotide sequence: TGTGCCAGCAGTGGATTGTCTACGGAGCAGTACTTC.